These 18 T cell receptor beta chains were all obtained from the same sample, sequenced in a study of cytotoxic CD8 clonotypes in ibrutinib-treated CLL (dated by TCRdb to about 2021). Per the publication, the time point label means: 12 months on ibrutinib. The library was built by means of the immunoSEQ multiplex PCR assay. TCRdb mirrors the immuneACCESS table, restricted to in-frame sequences. Some clones are absent from its copies; in checked studies, under half trace to an unresolved V gene, and the reason for the others is unknown. The sample table holds 130,000 or so clones, of which roughly 77% were seen once. Approximately 27% of the sample is taken by the ten largest. Sequences were derived from PBMCs, sampled after 12 months of ibrutinib treatment. The receptors shown here come from a human donor with chronic lymphocytic leukemia.

The CDR3 bases are TGTGCCAGCGGAGTCGGGGGGAACACTGAAGCTTTCTTT. Residues: CASGVGGNTEAFF. The chain employs TRBV6-5 and TRBJ1-1; possibly TRBD1 for D (5 bases). In germline, CDR1 is MNHEY, CDR2 SVGAGI. The CDR3 has 13 amino acids. V dropped 8 bases and J dropped 1 base, with 11 bases sitting between them.

DNA of the CDR3: TGTGCCAGTAAACGGCAGAACAATCAGCCCCAGCATTTT. Its translation: CASKRQNNQPQHF. This sequence joins TRBV19 and TRBJ1-5, with D hard to call. This CDR3 is 13 amino acids long. V lost 7 bases to trimming and J lost 3 bases, with 10 bases between them. Germline V gene sequence: CDR1 LNHDA, CDR2 SQIVND (reference sequence).

This chain links TRBV6-5 with TRBJ1-3; D remains unclear. Trimming stripped 5 bases from V and 4 bases from J, with 12 bases between. The length of the CDR3 is 14 residues. Germline CDR1 and CDR2: MNHEY and SVGAGI. CDR3 amino acids: CASSPRTTGNTIYF. Written as DNA, the CDR3 is TGTGCCAGCAGTCCCCGAACGACCGGAAACACCATATATTTT.

The genes are TRBV28 and TRBJ2-4, with 8 bases lining up with TRBD1. The CDR3 contains 18 residues. V lost 6 bases, J lost 1 base, and 14 bases stayed unmatched. The germline gives CDR1 MDHEN, CDR2 SYDVKM. The CDR3 DNA sequence: TGTGCCAGCAGACGACTCGGACAGGGTGGTGGGGCCAAAAACATTCAGTACTTC. Protein product: CASRRLGQGGGAKNIQYF.

The V gene is TRBV9, the J gene TRBJ2-1, with a weak D call TRBD2 (6 bases). Germline CDR1 SGDLS, CDR2 YYNGEE. The V end lost 2 bases, the J end lost 5 bases, and 14 bases lay between the germline ends. CDR3 size: 15 residues. CDR3 residues: CASSVRDFTNNEQFF. Written as DNA, the CDR3 is TGTGCCAGCAGCGTCCGGGACTTTACGAACAATGAGCAGTTCTTC.

V and J are TRBV18 and TRBJ1-2; no reliable D call. Per germline, CDR1 KGHSH and CDR2 LQKENI. The V and J ends lost 0 bases and 7 bases respectively, with 12 bases between them. CDR3 size: 14 residues. This chain's CDR3 is CASSPPNGAGGYTF. The CDR3 region has the DNA TGTGCCAGCTCACCACCGAACGGCGCTGGTGGCTACACCTTC.

The J gene is TRBJ2-7, the V gene TRBV4-3; D is unresolved. The CDR3 is 13 amino acids. Germline V gives CDR1 LGHNA, CDR2 YSLEER. V was shortened by 1 base and J by 4 bases, with 8 bases between the two germline ends. The CDR3 loop is CASSQVEKYEQYF. The CDR3 DNA sequence: TGCGCCAGCAGCCAAGTTGAAAAGTACGAGCAGTACTTC.

The count of this clone is one. This rearrangement joins TRBV7-9 to TRBJ2-5; TRBD2 matches 8 bases. Germline V gives CDR1 SEHNR, CDR2 FQNEAQ (reference sequence). V shed 0 bases, J shed 6 bases, and the junction held 6 bases outside the gene matches. The CDR3 length is 15 residues. CDR3 coding DNA: TGTGCCAGCAGCTTAGCGCCCGCGGGGGGCCAGACCCAGTACTTC. Protein: CASSLAPAGGQTQYF. The variable domain in full, completed from reference TRBV7-9 and TRBJ2-5, reads DTGVSQNPRHKITKRGQNVTFRCDPISEHNRLYWYRQTLGQGPEFLTYFQNEAQLEKSRLLSDRFSAERPKGSFSTLEIQRTEQGDSAMYLCASSLAPAGGQTQYFGPGTRLLVL.

This clone turned up a few times. The chain carries TRBV5-4 and TRBJ2-5, with TRBD1 matching over 7 bases. Germline-derived CDR1 and CDR2 are SGHNT and YYREEE (reference sequence). The V segment lost 1 base and the J segment 7 bases; nucleotides outside the gene matches: 7. The CDR3 consists of 14 residues. In DNA form, the CDR3 reads TGTGCCAGCAGCTTGCCACAGGGGAGAGGGACCCAGTACTTC. Protein: CASSLPQGRGTQYF.

The chain combines TRBV7-2 with TRBJ2-7; TRBD1 agrees at 7 bases. V shed 5 bases and J 5 bases; nucleotides not matched to a gene: 9. The CDR3 runs 14 residues. Germline-derived CDR1 and CDR2 are SGHTA and FQGNSA. Here the CDR3 DNA reads TGTGCCAGCAGCCCACAGGGGTTAGGTGACGAGCAGTACTTC. Encoded protein: CASSPQGLGDEQYF.

V is TRBV7-2 and J is TRBJ2-3; D gene unclear. Germline CDR1 and CDR2: SGHTA and FQGNSA. V was shortened by 5 bases and J by 4 bases, with 7 bases between the two germline ends. The CDR3 sequence is 12 residues long. The CDR3 DNA is TGTGCCAGCAGCCCGGTGGCAGATACGCAGTATTTT. Its translation: CASSPVADTQYF.

The genes are TRBV7-9 and TRBJ1-4, with D perhaps TRBD1 (5 bases). V dropped 2 bases and J dropped 6 bases, with 13 bases sitting between them. The CDR3 has 15 amino acids. Germline V lookup: CDR1 SEHNR, CDR2 FQNEAQ (reference sequence). The CDR3 nucleotides read TGTGCCAGCAGCTTATCCCAGGGTTCCGATGAAAAACTGTTTTTT. It is translated as CASSLSQGSDEKLFF.

The chain is built from TRBV21-1 and TRBJ1-5. TRBV21-1 is labeled a pseudogene. The CDR3 sequence is 13 residues long. The CDR3: CASSSFTGPPQHF. CDR3 coding DNA: TGTGCCAGCAGTTCCTTCACGGGGCCGCCCCAGCATTTT.

V and J are TRBV9 and TRBJ2-1; 8 nucleotides agree with TRBD2. Germline V CDR1 and CDR2: SGDLS, YYNGEE. V shed 0 bases and J 5 bases; nucleotides not matched to a gene: 4. The CDR3 has 15 residues. The CDR3 DNA reads as TGTGCCAGCAGCGTAGCGGGAGGGCCGAACAATGAGCAGTTCTTC. It is translated as CASSVAGGPNNEQFF.

The gene calls are TRBV6-4 and TRBJ2-3; TRBD2 might be the D (6 bases). The ends were cut back, 3 bases at V and 3 bases at J, with 13 bases in the middle. CDR1 and CDR2 (germline): MRHNA, SNTAGT. The CDR3 contains 15 residues. In DNA, the CDR3 is TGTGCCAGCAGTGATGGGGGGAAAACAACAGATACGCAGTATTTT. Translating it yields CASSDGGKTTDTQYF.

The CDR3 loop is CAISESGLGLAGPYEQYF. The CDR3 bases are TGTGCCATCAGTGAGTCAGGGCTCGGGTTAGCGGGACCCTACGAGCAGTACTTC. The genes are TRBV10-3 and TRBJ2-7; 8 bases line up with TRBD2. Germline V gives CDR1 ENHRY, CDR2 SYGVKD. With 0 bases clipped from V and 2 bases from J, the junction kept 12 bases outside the gene matches. The length of the CDR3 is 18 residues.

The V gene is TRBV13, the J gene TRBJ2-1, with unresolved D. The CDR3 length is 15 residues. V dropped 5 bases and J dropped 0 bases, with 11 bases sitting between them. CDR1 is PRHDT, CDR2 FYEKMQ, per germline (reference sequence). The CDR3 loop reads CASSISANSYNEQFF. In nucleotides, the CDR3 is TGTGCCAGCAGCATCAGCGCGAACTCCTACAATGAGCAGTTCTTC.

This chain links TRBV4-3 with TRBJ1-5; 7 nucleotides line up with TRBD1. Germline CDR1 is LGHNA and CDR2 is YSLEER. With 0 bases clipped from V and 3 bases from J, the junction kept 2 bases outside the gene matches. This CDR3 comprises 15 residues. CDR3 coding DNA: TGCGCCAGCAGCCAAGAAGACAGGGACAATCAGCCCCAGCATTTT. This gives the protein CASSQEDRDNQPQHF.